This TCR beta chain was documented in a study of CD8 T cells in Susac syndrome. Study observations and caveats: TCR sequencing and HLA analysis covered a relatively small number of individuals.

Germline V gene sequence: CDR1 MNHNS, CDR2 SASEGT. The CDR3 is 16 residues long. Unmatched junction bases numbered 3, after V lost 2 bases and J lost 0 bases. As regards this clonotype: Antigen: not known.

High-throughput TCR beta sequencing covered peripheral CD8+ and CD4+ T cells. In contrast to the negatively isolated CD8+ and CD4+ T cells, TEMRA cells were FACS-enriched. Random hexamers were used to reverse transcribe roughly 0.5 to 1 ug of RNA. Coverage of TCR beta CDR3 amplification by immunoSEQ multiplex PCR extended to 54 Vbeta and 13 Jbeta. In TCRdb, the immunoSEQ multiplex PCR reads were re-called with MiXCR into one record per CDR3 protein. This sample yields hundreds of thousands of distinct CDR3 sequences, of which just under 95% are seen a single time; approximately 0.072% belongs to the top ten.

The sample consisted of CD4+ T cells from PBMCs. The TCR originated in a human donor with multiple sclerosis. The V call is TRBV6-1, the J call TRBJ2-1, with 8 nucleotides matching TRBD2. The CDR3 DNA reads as TGTGCCAGCAGTGAAAGACTAGCGAGCTCCTACAATGAGCAGTTCTTC. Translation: CASSERLASSYNEQFF.